The following is a T cell receptor beta chain sequence with its context. This entry is derived from a study of blood T cell repertoires in COVID-19. The CDR3 is 15 residues long. J gave up 3 bases and V 2 bases, and 7 bases lay outside the gene matches. From germline, CDR1 is MNHEY and CDR2 SVGAGI. Produced via immunoSEQ multiplex PCR; TCRdb's table is partial and in-frame only. The table has 130,000 or so clones, around four fifths seen once; the top ten hold approximately 2.4%. The receptor comes from a man aged 40-50 years with acute COVID-19. The sample comprised PBMCs or T cells enriched from blood (not recorded which). V is TRBV6-5 and J is TRBJ2-7; TRBD2 matches 7 bases. The CDR3 sequence: CASSYEIAGLYEQYF. The CDR3 DNA reads as TGTGCCAGCAGTTACGAGATAGCGGGCCTCTACGAGCAGTACTTC.